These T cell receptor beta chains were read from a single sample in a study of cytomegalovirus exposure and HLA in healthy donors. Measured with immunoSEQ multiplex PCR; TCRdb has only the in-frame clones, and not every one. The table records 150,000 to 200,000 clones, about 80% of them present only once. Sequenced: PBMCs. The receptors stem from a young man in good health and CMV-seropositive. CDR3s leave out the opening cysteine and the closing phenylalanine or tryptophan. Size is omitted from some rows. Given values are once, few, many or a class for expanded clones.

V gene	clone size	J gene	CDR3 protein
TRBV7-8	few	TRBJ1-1	AAGTGAPTEAF
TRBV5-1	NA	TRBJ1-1	ASSFRGMNTEAF
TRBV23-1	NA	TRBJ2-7	ASSQSQGTGYEQY
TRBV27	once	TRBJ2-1	ASSYDRYNEQF
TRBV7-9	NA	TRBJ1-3	ASSGGKDTIY
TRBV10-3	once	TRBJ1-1	AISGQMNTEAF
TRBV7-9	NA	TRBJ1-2	ASSSAQGGGYT
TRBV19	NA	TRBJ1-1	ASSPSGGEAF
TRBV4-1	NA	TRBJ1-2	ASSHGTENYGYT
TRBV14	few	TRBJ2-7	ASSQGALFSY
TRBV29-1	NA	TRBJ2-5	SVVVGGQETQY
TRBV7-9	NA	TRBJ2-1	ASSLAAGLATNEQF
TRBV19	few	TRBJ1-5	ASSERHGNQPQH
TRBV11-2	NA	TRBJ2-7	ASSSPRLVTYEQY